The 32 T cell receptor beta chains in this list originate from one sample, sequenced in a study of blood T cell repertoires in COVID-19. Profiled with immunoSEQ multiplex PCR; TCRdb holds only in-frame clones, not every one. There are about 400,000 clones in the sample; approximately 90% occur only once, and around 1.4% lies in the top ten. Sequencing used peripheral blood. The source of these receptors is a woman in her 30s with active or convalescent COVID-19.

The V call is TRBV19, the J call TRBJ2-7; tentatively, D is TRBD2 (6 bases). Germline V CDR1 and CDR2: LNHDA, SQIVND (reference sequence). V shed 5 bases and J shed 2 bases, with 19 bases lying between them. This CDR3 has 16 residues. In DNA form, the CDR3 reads TGTGCCAGTAGTCAAGATCCGGGACTGACAACCTACGAGCAGTACTTC. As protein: CASSQDPGLTTYEQYF.

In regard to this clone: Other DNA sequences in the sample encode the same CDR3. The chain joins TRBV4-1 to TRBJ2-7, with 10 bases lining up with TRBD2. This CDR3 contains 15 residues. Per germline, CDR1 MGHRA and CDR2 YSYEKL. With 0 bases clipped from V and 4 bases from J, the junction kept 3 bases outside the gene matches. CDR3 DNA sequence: TGCGCCAGCAGCCAAGAGTCTAGCGGGGGTTACGAGCAGTACTTC. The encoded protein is CASSQESSGGYEQYF.

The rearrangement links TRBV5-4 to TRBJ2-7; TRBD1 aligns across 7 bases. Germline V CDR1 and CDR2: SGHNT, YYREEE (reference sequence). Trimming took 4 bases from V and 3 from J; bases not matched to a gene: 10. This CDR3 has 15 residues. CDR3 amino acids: CASSGAYRGDYEQYF. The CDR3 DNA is TGTGCCAGCAGCGGTGCCTACAGGGGCGACTACGAGCAGTACTTC.

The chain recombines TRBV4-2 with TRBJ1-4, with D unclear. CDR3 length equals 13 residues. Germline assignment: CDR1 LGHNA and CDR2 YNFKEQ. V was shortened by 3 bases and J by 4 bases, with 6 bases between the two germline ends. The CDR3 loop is CASSQADNEKLFF. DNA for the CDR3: TGTGCCAGCAGCCAGGCAGATAATGAAAAACTGTTTTTT.

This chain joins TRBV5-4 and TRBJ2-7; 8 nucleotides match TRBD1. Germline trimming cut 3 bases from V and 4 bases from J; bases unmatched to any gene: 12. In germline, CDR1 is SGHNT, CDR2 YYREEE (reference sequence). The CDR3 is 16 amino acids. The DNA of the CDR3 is TGTGCCAGCAGCTATACCGGGACAGGCGTTTATTACGAGCAGTACTTC. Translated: CASSYTGTGVYYEQYF.

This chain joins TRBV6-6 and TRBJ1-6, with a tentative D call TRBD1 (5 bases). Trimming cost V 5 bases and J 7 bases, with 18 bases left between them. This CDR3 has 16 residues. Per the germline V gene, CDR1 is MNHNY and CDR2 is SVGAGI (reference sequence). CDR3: CASSNEGGAGNSPLHF. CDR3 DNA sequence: TGTGCCAGCAGTAACGAGGGAGGGGCTGGGAATTCACCCCTCCACTTT.

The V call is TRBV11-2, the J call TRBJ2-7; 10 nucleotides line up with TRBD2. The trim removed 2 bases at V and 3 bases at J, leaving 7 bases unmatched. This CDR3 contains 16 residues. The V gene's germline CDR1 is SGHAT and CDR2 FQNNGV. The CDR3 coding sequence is TGTGCCAGCAGCTTATACTCTAGCGGGAGATTCTACGAGCAGTACTTC. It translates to CASSLYSSGRFYEQYF.

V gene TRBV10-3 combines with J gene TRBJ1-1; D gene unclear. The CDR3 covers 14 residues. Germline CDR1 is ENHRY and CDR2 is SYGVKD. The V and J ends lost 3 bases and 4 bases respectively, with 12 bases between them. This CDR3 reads CAISDQALGTEAFF. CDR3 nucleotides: TGTGCCATCAGTGACCAGGCGCTGGGCACTGAAGCTTTCTTT.

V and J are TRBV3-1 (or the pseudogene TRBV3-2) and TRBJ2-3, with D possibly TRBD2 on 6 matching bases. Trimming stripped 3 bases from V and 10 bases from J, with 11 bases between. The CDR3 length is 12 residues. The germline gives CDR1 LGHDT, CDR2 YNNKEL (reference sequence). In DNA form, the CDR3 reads TGTGCCAGCAGCCAGGGGGGAGTCCCGCAGTATTTT. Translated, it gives CASSQGGVPQYF.

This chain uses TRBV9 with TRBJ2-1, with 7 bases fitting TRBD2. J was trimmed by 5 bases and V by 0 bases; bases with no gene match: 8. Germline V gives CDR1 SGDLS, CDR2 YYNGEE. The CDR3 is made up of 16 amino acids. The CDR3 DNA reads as TGTGCCAGCAGCGTAGCGTTGCGGGAGAGGGACAATGAGCAGTTCTTC. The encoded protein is CASSVALRERDNEQFF.

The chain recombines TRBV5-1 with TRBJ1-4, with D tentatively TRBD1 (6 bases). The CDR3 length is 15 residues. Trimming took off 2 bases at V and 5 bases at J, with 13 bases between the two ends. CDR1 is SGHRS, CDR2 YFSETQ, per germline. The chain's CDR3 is CASSFYFTGNEKLFF. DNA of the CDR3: TGCGCCAGCAGCTTTTACTTTACAGGGAATGAAAAACTGTTTTTT.

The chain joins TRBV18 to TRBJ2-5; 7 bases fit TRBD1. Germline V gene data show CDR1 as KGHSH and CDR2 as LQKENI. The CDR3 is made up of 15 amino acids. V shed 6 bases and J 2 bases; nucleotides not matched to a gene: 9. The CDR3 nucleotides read TGTGCCAGCTCGCCAGCCGGGACAGTACAAGAGACCCAGTACTTC. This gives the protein CASSPAGTVQETQYF.

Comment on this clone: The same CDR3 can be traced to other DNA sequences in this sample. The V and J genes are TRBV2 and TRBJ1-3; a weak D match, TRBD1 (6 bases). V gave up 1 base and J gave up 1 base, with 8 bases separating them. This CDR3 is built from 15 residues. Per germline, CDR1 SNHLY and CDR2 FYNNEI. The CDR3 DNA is TGTGCCAGCAGTGAAGGGCAGGGGTCTGGAAACACCATATATTTT. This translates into CASSEGQGSGNTIYF.

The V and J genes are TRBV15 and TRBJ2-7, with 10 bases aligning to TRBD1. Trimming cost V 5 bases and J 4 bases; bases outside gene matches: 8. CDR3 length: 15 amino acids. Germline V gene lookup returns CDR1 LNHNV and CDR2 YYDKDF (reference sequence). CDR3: CATSEEVGQGYEQYF. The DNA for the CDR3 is TGTGCCACCAGCGAAGAGGTGGGACAGGGGTACGAGCAGTACTTC.

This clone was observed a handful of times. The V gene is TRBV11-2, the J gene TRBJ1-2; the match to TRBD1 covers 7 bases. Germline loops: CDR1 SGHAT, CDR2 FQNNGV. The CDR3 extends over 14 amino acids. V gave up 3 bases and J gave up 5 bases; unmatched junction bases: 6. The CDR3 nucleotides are TGTGCCAGCAGCTTGGGAACAGGGGAGTATGGCTACACCTTC. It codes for CASSLGTGEYGYTF. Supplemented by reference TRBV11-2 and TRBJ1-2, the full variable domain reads EAGVAQSPRYKIIEKRQSVAFWCNPISGHATLYWYQQILGQGPKLLIQFQNNGVVDDSQLPKDRFSAERLKGVDSTLKIQPAKLEDSAVYLCASSLGTGEYGYTFGSGTRLTVV.

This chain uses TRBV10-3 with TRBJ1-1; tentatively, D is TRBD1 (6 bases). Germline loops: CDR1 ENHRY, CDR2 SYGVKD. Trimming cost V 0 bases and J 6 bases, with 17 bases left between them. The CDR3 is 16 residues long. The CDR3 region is CAISESTGQPLSEAFF. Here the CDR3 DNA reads TGTGCCATCAGTGAGTCGACAGGACAGCCCCTCTCTGAAGCTTTCTTT.

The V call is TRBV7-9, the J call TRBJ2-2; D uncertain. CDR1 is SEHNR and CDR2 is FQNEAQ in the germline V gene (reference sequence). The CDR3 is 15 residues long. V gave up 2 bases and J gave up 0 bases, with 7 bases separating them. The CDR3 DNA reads TGTGCCAGCAGCTTACTGACACCGAACACCGGGGAGCTGTTTTTT. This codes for CASSLLTPNTGELFF.

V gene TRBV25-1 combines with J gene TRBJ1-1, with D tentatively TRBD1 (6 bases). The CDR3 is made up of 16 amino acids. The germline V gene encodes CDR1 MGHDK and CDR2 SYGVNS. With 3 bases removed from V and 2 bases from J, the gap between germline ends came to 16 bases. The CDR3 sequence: CASSDRRGQPNTEAFF. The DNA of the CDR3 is TGTGCCAGCAGTGACCGAAGGGGACAACCAAACACTGAAGCTTTCTTT.

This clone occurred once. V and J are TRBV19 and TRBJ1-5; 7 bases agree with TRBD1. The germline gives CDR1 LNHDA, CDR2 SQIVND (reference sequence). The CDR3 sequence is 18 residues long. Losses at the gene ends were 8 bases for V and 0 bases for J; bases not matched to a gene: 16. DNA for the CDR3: TGTGCCAGTGAGAGCACCGGGACAGATCTTTATAGCAATCAGCCCCAGCATTTT. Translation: CASESTGTDLYSNQPQHF.

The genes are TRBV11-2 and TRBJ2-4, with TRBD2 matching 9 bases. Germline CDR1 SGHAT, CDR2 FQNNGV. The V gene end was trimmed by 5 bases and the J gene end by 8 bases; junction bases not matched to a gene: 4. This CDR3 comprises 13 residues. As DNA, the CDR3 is TGTGCCAGCAGCGCCGCTAGCGGGGACATTCAGTACTTC. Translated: CASSAASGDIQYF.

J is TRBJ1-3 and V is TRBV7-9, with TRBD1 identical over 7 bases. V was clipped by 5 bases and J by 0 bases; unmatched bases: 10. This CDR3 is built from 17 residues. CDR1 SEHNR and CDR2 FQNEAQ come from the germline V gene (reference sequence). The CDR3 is CASSHGQDSGSGNTIYF. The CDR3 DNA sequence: TGTGCCAGCAGCCATGGACAGGACTCTGGCTCTGGAAACACCATATATTTT. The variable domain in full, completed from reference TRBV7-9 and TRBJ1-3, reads DTGVSQNPRHKITKRGQNVTFRCDPISEHNRLYWYRQTLGQGPEFLTYFQNEAQLEKSRLLSDRFSAERPKGSFSTLEIQRTEQGDSAMYLCASSHGQDSGSGNTIYFGEGSWLTVV.

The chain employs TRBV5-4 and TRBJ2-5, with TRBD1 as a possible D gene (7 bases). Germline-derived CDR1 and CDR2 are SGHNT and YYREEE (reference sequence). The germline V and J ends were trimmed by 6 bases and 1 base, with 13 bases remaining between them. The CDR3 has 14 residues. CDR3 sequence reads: CASTYQGGQETQYF. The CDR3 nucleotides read TGTGCCAGCACCTACCAGGGGGGCCAAGAGACCCAGTACTTC.

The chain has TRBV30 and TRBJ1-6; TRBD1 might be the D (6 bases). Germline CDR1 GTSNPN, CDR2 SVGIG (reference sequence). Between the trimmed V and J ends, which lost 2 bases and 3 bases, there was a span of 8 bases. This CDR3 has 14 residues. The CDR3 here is CAWSPGDYNSPLHF. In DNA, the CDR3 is TGTGCCTGGAGTCCAGGGGACTATAATTCACCCCTCCACTTT. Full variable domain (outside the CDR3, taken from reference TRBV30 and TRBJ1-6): SQTIHQWPATLVQPVGSPLSLECTVEGTSNPNLYWYRQAAGRGLQLLFYSVGIGQISSEVPQNLSASRPQDRQFILSSKKLLLSDSGFYLCAWSPGDYNSPLHFGNGTRLTVT.

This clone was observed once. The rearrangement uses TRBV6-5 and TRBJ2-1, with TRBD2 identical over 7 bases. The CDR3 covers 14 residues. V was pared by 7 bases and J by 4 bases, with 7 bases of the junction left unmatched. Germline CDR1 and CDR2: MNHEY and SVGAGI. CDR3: CASMNLAEYNEQFF. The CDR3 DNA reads TGTGCCAGCATGAACCTAGCGGAGTACAATGAGCAGTTCTTC.

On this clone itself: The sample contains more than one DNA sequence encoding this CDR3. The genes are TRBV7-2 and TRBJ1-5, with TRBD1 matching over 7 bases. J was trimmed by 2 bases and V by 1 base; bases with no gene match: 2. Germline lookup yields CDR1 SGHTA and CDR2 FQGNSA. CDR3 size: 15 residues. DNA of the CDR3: TGTGCCAGCAGCTTAGTAGGGGGCGGCAATCAGCCCCAGCATTTT. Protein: CASSLVGGGNQPQHF.

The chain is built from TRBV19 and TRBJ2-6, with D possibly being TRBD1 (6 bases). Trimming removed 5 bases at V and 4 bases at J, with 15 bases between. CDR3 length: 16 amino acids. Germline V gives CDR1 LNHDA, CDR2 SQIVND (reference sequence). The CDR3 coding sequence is TGTGCCAGTAGTCAGGGGTTACGGACGGGGGCCAACGTCCTGACTTTC. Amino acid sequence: CASSQGLRTGANVLTF.

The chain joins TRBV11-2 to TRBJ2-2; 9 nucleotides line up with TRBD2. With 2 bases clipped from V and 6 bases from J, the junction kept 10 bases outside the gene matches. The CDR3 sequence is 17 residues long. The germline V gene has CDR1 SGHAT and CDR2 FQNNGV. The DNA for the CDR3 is TGTGCCAGCAGCTTATTAGGTAGCGGGAGTTTATCCGGGGAGCTGTTTTTT. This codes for CASSLLGSGSLSGELFF.

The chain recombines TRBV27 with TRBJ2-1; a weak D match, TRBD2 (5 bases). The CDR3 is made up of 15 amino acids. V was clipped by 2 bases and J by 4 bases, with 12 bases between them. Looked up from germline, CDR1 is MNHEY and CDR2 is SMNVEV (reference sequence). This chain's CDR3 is CASSLRETWYNEQFF. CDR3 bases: TGTGCCAGCAGTTTAAGGGAGACCTGGTACAATGAGCAGTTCTTC.

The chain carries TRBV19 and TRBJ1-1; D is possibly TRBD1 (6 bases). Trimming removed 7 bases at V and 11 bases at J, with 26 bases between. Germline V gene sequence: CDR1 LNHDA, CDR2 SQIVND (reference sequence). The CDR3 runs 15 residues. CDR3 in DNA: TGTGCCAGTACCGAATCCGACAGGCCCCTGATGGAGGCTTTCTTT. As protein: CASTESDRPLMEAFF.

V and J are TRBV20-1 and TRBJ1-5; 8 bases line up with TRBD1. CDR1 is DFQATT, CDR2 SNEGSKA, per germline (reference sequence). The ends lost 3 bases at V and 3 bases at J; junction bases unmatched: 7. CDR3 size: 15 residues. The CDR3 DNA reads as TGCAGTGCTAGTGTCCGGGACAGGACCAATCAGCCCCAGCATTTT. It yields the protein CSASVRDRTNQPQHF.

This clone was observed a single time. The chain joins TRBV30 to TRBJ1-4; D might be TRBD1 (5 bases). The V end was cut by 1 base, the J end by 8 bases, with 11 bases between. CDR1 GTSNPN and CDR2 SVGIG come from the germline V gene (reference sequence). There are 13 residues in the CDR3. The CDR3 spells CAWSGGSEEKLFF. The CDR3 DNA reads TGTGCCTGGAGTGGGGGCAGCGAAGAAAAACTGTTTTTT.

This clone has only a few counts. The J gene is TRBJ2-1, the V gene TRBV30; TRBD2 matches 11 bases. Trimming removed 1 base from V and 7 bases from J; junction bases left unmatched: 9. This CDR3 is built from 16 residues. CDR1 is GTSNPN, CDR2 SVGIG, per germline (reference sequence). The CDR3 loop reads CAWSAGTSGLINEQFF. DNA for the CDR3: TGTGCCTGGAGTGCTGGGACTAGCGGATTGATAAATGAGCAGTTCTTC.